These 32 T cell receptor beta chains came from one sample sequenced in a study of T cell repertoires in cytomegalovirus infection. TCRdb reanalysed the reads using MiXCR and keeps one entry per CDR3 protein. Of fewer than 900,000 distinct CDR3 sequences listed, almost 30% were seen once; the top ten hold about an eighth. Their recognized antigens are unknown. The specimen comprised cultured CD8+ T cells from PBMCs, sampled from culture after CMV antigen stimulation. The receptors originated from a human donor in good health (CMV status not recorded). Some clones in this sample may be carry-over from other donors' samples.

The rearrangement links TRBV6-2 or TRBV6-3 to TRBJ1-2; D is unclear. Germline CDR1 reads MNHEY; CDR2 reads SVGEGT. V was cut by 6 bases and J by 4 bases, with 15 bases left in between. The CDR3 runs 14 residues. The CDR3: CASSGPGVSYGYTF. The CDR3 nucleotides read TGTGCCAGCAGCGGACCCGGAGTGTCCTATGGCTACACCTTC.

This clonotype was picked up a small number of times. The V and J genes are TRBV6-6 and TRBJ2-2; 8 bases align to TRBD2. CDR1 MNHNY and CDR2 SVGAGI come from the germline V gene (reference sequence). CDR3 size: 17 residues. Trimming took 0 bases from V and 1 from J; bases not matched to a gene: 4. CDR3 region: CASSYSNLAGNTGELFF. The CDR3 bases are TGTGCCAGCAGTTACTCGAACCTAGCGGGGAACACCGGGGAGCTGTTTTTT.

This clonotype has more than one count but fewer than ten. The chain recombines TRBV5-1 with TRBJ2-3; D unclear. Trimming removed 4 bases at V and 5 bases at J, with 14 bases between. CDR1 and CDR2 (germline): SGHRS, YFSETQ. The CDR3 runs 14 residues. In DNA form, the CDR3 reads TGCGCCAGCAGCCCCATAGGGATCCAAGATACGCAGTATTTT. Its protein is CASSPIGIQDTQYF.

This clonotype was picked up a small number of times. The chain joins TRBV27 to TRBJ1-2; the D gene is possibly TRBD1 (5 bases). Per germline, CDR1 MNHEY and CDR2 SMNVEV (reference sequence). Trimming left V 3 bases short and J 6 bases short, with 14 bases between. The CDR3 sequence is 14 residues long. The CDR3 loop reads CASSFKGWGNGYTF. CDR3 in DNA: TGTGCCAGCAGTTTTAAGGGATGGGGCAATGGCTACACCTTC.

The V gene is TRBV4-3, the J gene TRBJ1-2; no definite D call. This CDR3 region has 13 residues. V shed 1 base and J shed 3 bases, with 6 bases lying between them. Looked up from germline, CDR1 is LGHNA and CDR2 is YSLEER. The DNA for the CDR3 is TGCGCCAGCAGCCAAGCGGCAGACTATGGCTACACCTTC. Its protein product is CASSQAADYGYTF.

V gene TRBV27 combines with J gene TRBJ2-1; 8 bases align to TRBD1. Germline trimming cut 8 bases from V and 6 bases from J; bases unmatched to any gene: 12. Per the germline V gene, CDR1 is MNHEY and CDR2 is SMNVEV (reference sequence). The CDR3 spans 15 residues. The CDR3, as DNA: TGTGCCAGCCGGGCCGGACAGGGAAGCGGCAATGAGCAGTTCTTC. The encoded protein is CASRAGQGSGNEQFF.

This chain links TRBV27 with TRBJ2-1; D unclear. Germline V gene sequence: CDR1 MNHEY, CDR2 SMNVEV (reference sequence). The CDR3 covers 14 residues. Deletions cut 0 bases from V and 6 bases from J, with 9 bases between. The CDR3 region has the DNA TGTGCCAGCAGTTTATCGAAGGGTGGCAATGAGCAGTTCTTC. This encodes CASSLSKGGNEQFF.

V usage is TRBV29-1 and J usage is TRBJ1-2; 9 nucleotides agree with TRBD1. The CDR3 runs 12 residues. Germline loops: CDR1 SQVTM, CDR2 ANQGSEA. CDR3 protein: CTTQGAHGGYTF. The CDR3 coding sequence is TGCACGACACAGGGGGCCCATGGTGGCTACACCTTC.

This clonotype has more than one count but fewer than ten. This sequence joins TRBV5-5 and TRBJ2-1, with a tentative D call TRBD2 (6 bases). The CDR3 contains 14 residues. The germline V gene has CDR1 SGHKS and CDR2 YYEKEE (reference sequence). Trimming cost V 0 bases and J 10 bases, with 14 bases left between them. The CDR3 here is CASSLGRGLGEQFF. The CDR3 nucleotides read TGTGCCAGCAGCTTGGGGCGGGGACTTGGGGAGCAGTTCTTC.

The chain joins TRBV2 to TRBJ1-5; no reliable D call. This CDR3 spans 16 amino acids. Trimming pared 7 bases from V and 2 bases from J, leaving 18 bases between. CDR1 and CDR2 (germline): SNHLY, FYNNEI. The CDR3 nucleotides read TGTGCCAGCATGGGAAGACCCTCTGGGGGCAATCAGCCCCAGCATTTT. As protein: CASMGRPSGGNQPQHF. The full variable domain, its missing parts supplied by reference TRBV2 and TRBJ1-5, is EPEVTQTPSHQVTQMGQEVILRCVPISNHLYFYWYRQILGQKVEFLVSFYNNEISEKSEIFDDQFSVERPDGSNFTLKIRSTKLEDSAMYFCASMGRPSGGNQPQHFGDGTRLSIL.

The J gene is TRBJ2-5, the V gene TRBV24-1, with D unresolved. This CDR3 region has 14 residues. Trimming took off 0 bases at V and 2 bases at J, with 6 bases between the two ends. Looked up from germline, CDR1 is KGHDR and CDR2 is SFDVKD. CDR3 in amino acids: CATSDLDSQETQYF. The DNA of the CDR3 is TGTGCCACCAGTGATTTGGATTCTCAAGAGACCCAGTACTTC.

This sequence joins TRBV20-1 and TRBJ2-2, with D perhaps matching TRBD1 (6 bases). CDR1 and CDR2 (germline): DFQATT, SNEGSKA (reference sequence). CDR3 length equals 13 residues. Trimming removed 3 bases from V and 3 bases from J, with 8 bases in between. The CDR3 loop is CSARDRYTGELFF. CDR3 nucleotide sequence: TGCAGTGCTAGGGACAGATACACCGGGGAGCTGTTTTTT.

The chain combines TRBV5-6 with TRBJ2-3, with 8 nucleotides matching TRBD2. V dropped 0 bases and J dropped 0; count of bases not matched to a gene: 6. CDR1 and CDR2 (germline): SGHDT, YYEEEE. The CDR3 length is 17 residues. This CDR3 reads CASSLDGGALSTDTQYF. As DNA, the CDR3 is TGTGCCAGCAGCTTGGACGGGGGGGCCTTGAGCACAGATACGCAGTATTTT.

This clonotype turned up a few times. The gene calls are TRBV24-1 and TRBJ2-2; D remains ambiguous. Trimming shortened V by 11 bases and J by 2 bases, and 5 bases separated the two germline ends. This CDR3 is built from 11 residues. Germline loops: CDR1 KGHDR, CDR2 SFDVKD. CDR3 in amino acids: CAKINTGELFF. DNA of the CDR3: TGTGCCAAAATTAACACCGGGGAGCTGTTTTTT.

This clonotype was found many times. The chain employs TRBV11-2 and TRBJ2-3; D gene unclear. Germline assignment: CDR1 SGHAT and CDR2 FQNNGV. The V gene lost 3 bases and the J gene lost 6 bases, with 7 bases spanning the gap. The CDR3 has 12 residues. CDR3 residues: CASSFGRDTQYF. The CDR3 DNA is TGTGCCAGCAGCTTCGGCCGGGATACGCAGTATTTT.

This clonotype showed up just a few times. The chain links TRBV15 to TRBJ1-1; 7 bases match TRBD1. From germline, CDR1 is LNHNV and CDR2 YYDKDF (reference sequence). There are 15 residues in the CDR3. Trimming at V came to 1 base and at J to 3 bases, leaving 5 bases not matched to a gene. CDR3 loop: CATSRGEGAYTEAFF. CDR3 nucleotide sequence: TGTGCCACCAGCAGAGGGGAGGGGGCCTACACTGAAGCTTTCTTT.

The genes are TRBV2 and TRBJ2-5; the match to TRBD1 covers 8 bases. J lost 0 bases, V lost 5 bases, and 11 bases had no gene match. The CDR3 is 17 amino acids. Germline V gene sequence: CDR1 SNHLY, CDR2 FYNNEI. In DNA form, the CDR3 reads TGTGCCAGCAGTCCGCGGGACAGGCCTTTATACCAAGAGACCCAGTACTTC. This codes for CASSPRDRPLYQETQYF.

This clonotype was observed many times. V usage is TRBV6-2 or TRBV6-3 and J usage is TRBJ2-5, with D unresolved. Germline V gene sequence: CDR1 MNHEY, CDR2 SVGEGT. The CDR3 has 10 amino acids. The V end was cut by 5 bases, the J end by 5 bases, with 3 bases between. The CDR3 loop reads CASSRETQYF. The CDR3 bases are TGTGCCAGCAGTCGGGAGACCCAGTACTTC.

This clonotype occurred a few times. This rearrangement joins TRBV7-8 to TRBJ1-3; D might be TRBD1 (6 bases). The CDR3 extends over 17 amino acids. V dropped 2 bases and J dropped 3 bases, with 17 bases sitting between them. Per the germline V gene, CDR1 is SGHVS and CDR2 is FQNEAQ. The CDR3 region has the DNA TGTGCCAGCAGCTTATCGTTAGTGGGGGCAGTTGGAAACACCATATATTTT. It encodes CASSLSLVGAVGNTIYF.

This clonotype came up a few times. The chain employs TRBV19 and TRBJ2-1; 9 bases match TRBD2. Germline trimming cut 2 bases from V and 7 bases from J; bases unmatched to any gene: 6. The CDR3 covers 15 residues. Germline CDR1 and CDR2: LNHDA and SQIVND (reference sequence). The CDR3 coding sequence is TGTGCCAGTAGTATAAGGGGGACTAGCTTGAATGAGCAGTTCTTC. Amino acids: CASSIRGTSLNEQFF. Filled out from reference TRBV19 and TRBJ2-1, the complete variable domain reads DGGITQSPKYLFRKEGQNVTLSCEQNLNHDAMYWYRQDPGQGLRLIYYSQIVNDFQKGDIAEGYSVSREKKESFPLTVTSAQKNPTAFYLCASSIRGTSLNEQFFGPGTRLTVL.

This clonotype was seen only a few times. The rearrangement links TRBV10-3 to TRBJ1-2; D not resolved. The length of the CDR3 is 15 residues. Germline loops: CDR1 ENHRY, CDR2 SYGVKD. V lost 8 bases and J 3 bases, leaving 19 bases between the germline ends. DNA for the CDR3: TGTGCCATCCAAACAAGAGGAGTCTATGACTATGGCTACACCTTC. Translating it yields CAIQTRGVYDYGYTF.

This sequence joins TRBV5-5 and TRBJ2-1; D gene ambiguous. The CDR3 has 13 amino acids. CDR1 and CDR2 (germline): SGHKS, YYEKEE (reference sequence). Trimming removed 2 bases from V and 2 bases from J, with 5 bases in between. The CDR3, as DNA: TGTGCCAGCAGCTTCCGGACCTACAATGAGCAGTTCTTC. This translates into CASSFRTYNEQFF.

CDR3 amino acids: CSARDPFGSGGYNEQFF. The CDR3 coding sequence is TGCAGTGCTAGAGATCCCTTCGGGAGCGGGGGATACAATGAGCAGTTCTTC. The V call is TRBV20-1, the J call TRBJ2-1, with 8 positions matching TRBD2. In germline, CDR1 is DFQATT, CDR2 SNEGSKA (reference sequence). V lost 0 bases to trimming and J lost 4 bases; unmatched junction nucleotides: 11. This CDR3 is 17 amino acids long.

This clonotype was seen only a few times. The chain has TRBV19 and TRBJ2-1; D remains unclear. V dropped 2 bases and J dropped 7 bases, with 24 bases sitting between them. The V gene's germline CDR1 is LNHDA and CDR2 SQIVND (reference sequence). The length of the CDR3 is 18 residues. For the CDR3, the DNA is TGTGCCAGTAGTATATCCCTTAGTGATTCCTATGGAAAGAATGAGCAGTTCTTC. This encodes CASSISLSDSYGKNEQFF.

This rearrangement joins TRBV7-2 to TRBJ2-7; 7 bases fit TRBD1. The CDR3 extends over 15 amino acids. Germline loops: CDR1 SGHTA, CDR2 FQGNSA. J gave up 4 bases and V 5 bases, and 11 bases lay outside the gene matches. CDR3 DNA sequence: TGTGCCAGCAGCCGCCCCGGGACAGATTTTTACGAGCAGTACTTC. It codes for CASSRPGTDFYEQYF.

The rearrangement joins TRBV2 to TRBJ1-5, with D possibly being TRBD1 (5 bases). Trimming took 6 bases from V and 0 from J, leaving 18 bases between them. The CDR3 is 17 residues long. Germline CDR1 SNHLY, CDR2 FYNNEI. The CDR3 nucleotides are TGTGCCAGCAGGGGGGGGTTAGCCGGTACTAGCAATCAGCCCCAGCATTTT. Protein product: CASRGGLAGTSNQPQHF.

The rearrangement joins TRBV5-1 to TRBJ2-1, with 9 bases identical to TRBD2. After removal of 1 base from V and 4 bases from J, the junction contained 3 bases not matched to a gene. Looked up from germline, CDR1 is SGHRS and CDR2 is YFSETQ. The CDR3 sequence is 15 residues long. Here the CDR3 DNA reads TGCGCCAGCAGCTTGCGGAGCGGGGGGTACAATGAGCAGTTCTTC. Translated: CASSLRSGGYNEQFF.

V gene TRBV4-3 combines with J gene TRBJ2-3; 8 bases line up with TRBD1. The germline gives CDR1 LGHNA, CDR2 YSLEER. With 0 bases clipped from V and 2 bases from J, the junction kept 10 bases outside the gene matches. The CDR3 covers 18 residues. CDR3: CASSQDLSWTGITDTQYF. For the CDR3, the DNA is TGCGCCAGCAGCCAAGACCTTTCATGGACAGGGATCACAGATACGCAGTATTTT.

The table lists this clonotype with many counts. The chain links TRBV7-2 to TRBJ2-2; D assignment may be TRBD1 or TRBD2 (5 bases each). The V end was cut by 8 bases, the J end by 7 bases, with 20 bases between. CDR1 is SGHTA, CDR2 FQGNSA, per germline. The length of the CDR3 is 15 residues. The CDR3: CASVEGTFEVGELFF. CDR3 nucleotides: TGTGCCAGCGTCGAAGGGACCTTTGAGGTCGGGGAGCTGTTTTTT.

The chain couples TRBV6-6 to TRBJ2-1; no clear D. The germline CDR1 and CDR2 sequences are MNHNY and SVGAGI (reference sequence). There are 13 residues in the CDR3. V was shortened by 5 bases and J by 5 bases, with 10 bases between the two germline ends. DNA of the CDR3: TGTGCCAGCAGTCCATGGCTGGACAATGAGCAGTTCTTC. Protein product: CASSPWLDNEQFF.

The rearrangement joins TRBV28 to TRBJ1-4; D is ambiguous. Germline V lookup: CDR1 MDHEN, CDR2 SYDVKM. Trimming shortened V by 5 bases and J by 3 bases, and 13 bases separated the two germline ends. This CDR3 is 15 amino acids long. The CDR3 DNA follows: TGTGCCAGCAGTACCCCAATGGCCGCTAATGAAAAACTGTTTTTT. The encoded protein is CASSTPMAANEKLFF.

The CDR3 bases are TGCGCCAGCAGCCCCTCCAGCATGGCTCCGGGACAGGGAAACACCGGGGAGCTGTTTTTT. It specifies CASSPSSMAPGQGNTGELFF. The chain recombines TRBV4-1 with TRBJ2-2; the match to TRBD1 covers 9 bases. With V trimmed by 4 bases and J by 2 bases, 17 bases remained unmatched. From germline, CDR1 is MGHRA and CDR2 YSYEKL. This CDR3 is 20 amino acids long.